This is a list of T cell receptor beta chains from one sample in a study of T-cell memory formation after mild COVID-19. Via MiXCR, TCRdb re-called the 5' RACE reads, giving one row per CDR3 protein. The sample includes fewer than 200,000 distinct CDR3 sequences, about a fifth seen only once; the top ten take under 30%. The sample was PBMCs or a T cell subset sorted from them (not recorded which). The receptors were sampled from an adult woman who had mild COVID-19 (a few samples of this study predate the infection). Cell type and time point are not known. CDR3s include the opening cysteine and the closing phenylalanine or tryptophan. D genes are given only for firm matches. Where a row states a size, it is once, few, many or the class of an expanded clone; other rows omit it.

TRBV5-1	TRBD1	.	TRBJ2-2	TGCGCCAGCATCGACCCGACAGGGGGCGACACCGGGGAGCTGTTTTTT	CASIDPTGGDTGELFF
TRBV29-1	.	few	TRBJ2-7	TGCAGCGCCGGCCACACCTACGAGCAGTACTTC	CSAGHTYEQYF
TRBV7-6	TRBD1	.	TRBJ2-1	TGTGCCAGCAGCTCCTCAGGGGGCGCTGGGGAGCAGTTCTTC	CASSSSGGAGEQFF
TRBV7-9	TRBD2	.	TRBJ2-1	TGTGCCAGCAGCTCATTTAGCACCCTAAGGACTAGGTTTATCAATGAGCAGTTCTTC	CASSSFSTLRTRFINEQFF
TRBV4-3	.	once	TRBJ2-7	TGCGCCAGCAGCCAAACGGTAGGACGGGGACCACTCTACGAGCAGTACTTC	CASSQTVGRGPLYEQYF
TRBV5-6	TRBD2	.	TRBJ2-4	TGTGCCAGCAGCTTGGGACTAGCGGGAGTTGAGGGAAACATTCAGTACTTC	CASSLGLAGVEGNIQYF
TRBV7-6	.	.	TRBJ2-1	TGTGCCAGCAGCCCGACCCGAGGGGTCCCGAATGAGCAGTTCTTC	CASSPTRGVPNEQFF
TRBV6-2/TRBV6-3	.	few	TRBJ1-5	TGTGCCAGCAGTTACTCGTCCGGCAATCAGCCCCAGCATTTT	CASSYSSGNQPQHF
TRBV21-1	.	.	TRBJ2-1	TGTGCCAGCAGCAAAGCCACCGGATTTTCGCGGGAGGTGCACAATGAGCAGTTCTTC	CASSKATGFSREVHNEQFF
TRBV4-3	TRBD1	.	TRBJ1-6	TGCGCCAGCAGCCAAGATCAGGACAGGGGGCGATCACCCCTCCACTTT	CASSQDQDRGRSPLHF
TRBV4-1	.	few	TRBJ1-1	TGCGCCAGCAGACGAGGAAACAGGGTCAGGGACACTGAAGCTTTCTTT	CASRRGNRVRDTEAFF
TRBV19	TRBD1	few	TRBJ2-7	TGTGCCAGTAGTGCCCGGGACAGCTACGAGCAGTACTTC	CASSARDSYEQYF
TRBV9	.	.	TRBJ2-7	TGTGCCAGCAGCGTAAACCCAGGGAGCTCCTACGAGCAGTACTTC	CASSVNPGSSYEQYF
TRBV7-9	TRBD1	few	TRBJ2-2	TGTGCCAGCAGCTCTCGGACAGGGTCGGCGGGCACCGGGGAGCTGTTTTTT	CASSSRTGSAGTGELFF
TRBV15	.	.	TRBJ2-7	TGTGCCACCTCCCTTGCCAGCTCCTACGAGCAGTACTTC	CATSLASSYEQYF
TRBV3-2	.	.	TRBJ1-5	TGTGCCAGCAGCCAAGGCAGGGGTGAGAGCAATCAGCCCCAGCATTTT	CASSQGRGESNQPQHF
TRBV7-4	TRBD2	.	TRBJ2-1	TGTGCCAGCAGCTTATCCTCAATCCGGGACCCCGGGAGGGAGCAGTTCTTC	CASSLSSIRDPGREQFF
TRBV5-1	TRBD1	few	TRBJ2-7	TGCGCCAGCAGCTTAGCAGGGGGCATCTACGAGCAGTACTTC	CASSLAGGIYEQYF